The T cell receptor (beta chain) under discussion was sequenced for a study of vaccination and CD4 T cells after COVID-19. As to treatment: approximately 9-day PBMC culture with coronavirus spike peptide pools or control peptides (ViraFEST assay). The ViraFEST method relied on peptide pools to expand antigen-specific T cells, followed by TCR sequencing. The Oncomine TCR Beta short-read assay sequenced DNA from cultured CD4+ T cells. TCRdb recomputed calls from the PCR reads with MiXCR, one row per CDR3 protein. The profile shows under 15,000 distinct CDR3 sequences, around 38% of them singletons. Study findings and constraints: Investigators enrolled relatively few convalescent patients and included no early post-infection timepoints.

A word on this clonotype: What it binds is not known.

This CDR3 is 14 amino acids long. Germline CDR1 SGHRS, CDR2 YFSETQ. Trimming removed 5 bases from V and 4 bases from J, with 14 bases in between. This TCR was recovered from a human donor who had recovered from COVID-19. This chain joins TRBV5-1 and TRBJ2-3; weak D call: TRBD2 (7 bases). Sequenced: CD4+ T cells from blood, cultured in vitro. DNA for the CDR3: TGCGCCAGCAGAGGGGGGGGCCCCGCAGATACGCAGTATTTT. Translating gives CASRGGGPADTQYF.